This is a list of T cell receptor beta chains from one sample in a study of blood T cell repertoires in COVID-19. This table comes from immunoSEQ multiplex PCR, and its TCRdb copy is limited to in-frame clones, with some not included. The table includes approximately 220,000 clones, around four fifths detected once. Specimen: peripheral blood. Source of these receptors: a woman aged 55-70 years who had recovered from COVID-19. Each CDR3 is given without its conserved first and last residue.

v_call	j_call	cdr3_aa
TRBV6-6	TRBJ2-7	ASSYSPGQGTIEQY
TRBV6-1	TRBJ2-7	ASSARGLAGGTYLYEQY
TRBV2	TRBJ1-1	ASSGTSWAGGAGYSEAF
TRBV4-1	TRBJ1-3	ASSEGQELFGNTIY
TRBV27	TRBJ2-5	ASIVEIVTNAQETQY
TRBV10-3	TRBJ2-1	AISEGGAGSGEQF
TRBV9	TRBJ2-3	ASSVLGLAGDTQY
TRBV4-1	TRBJ2-1	ASSPTSGGAAYNEQF
TRBV19	TRBJ1-2	ATRRDYGYT
TRBV4-2	TRBJ2-2	ASSQDSAPGLAGFNTGELF
TRBV4-2	TRBJ1-2	ASSPTGIMGGYT
TRBV19	TRBJ2-7	ASSGVRDSYSYEQY
TRBV7-2	TRBJ1-2	ASSSPGHLYGYT
TRBV4-1	TRBJ2-3	ASSQEVGASGAASTDTQY
TRBV28	TRBJ1-1	ASNPGRSEAF
TRBV5-1	TRBJ2-6	ATSAGGTGANVLT
TRBV12-5	TRBJ2-7	ASGSRTGVHEQY
TRBV30	TRBJ2-3	AWSVTRASSTQY